The next 30 T cell receptor beta chains were all read from a single sample in a study of cytomegalovirus exposure and HLA in healthy donors. PCR amplification relied on 60 Vbeta primers (plus 13 Jbeta primers). The repertoire was sequenced with immunoSEQ multiplex PCR; TCRdb's copy has only in-frame clones and lacks some. The sample shows some 130,000 clones, approximately 85% of them seen only once. Sequenced material: PBMCs. Source of these receptors: a woman between 25 and 40 years old in good health and CMV-seropositive.

The chain couples TRBV6-6 to TRBJ2-1; 7 nucleotides align to TRBD2. The V gene's germline CDR1 is MNHNY and CDR2 SVGAGI (reference sequence). This CDR3 contains 13 residues. The CDR3 nucleotides are TGTGCAGAGGCCCGGGGGGTCTACAATGAGCAGTTCTTC. Amino acids: CAEARGVYNEQFF.

V and J are TRBV28 and TRBJ1-5; possibly TRBD1 for D (6 bases). Per germline, CDR1 MDHEN and CDR2 SYDVKM. This CDR3 spans 13 amino acids. The V end was cut by 3 bases, the J end by 7 bases, with 10 bases between. CDR3 bases: TGTGCCAGCAGTTTGCAGGGGAGCCAGCCCCAGCATTTT. Amino acids: CASSLQGSQPQHF.

This chain connects TRBV5-1 to TRBJ2-7; 11 bases are shared with TRBD1. The CDR3 is 15 amino acids. Germline V lookup: CDR1 SGHRS, CDR2 YFSETQ. The V gene end was trimmed by 3 bases and the J gene end by 6 bases; junction bases not matched to a gene: 8. CDR3 protein: CASSSTRDRGFEQYF. CDR3 DNA: TGCGCCAGCAGCTCCACCCGGGACAGGGGGTTCGAGCAGTACTTC.

The V and J genes are TRBV7-2 and TRBJ1-2; the match to TRBD1 covers 7 bases. Germline loops: CDR1 SGHTA, CDR2 FQGNSA. There are 17 residues in the CDR3. The V gene end was trimmed by 4 bases and the J gene end by 6 bases; junction bases not matched to a gene: 17. CDR3 nucleotides: TGTGCCAGCAGCTACTCCCTGGTCTTCAGGGGGGACAATGGCTACACCTTC. It yields the protein CASSYSLVFRGDNGYTF.

This chain joins TRBV28 and TRBJ2-7; 9 bases map to TRBD2. The CDR3 contains 16 residues. V gave up 7 bases and J gave up 0 bases; unmatched junction bases: 10. Germline values: CDR1 MDHEN, CDR2 SYDVKM. CDR3 residues: CASTPQLAGHSYEQYF. CDR3 DNA sequence: TGTGCCAGCACCCCACAACTAGCGGGCCACTCCTACGAGCAGTACTTC.

The genes are TRBV25-1 and TRBJ2-5, with D uncertain. The CDR3 length is 13 residues. The germline V and J ends were trimmed by 4 bases and 5 bases, with 11 bases remaining between them. Germline CDR1 reads MGHDK; CDR2 reads SYGVNS. The CDR3 is CASSGAPPETQYF. CDR3 DNA sequence: TGTGCCAGCAGTGGGGCCCCCCCGGAGACCCAGTACTTC.

V usage is TRBV18 and J usage is TRBJ1-5; perhaps TRBD1 as D (5 bases). The V end lost 6 bases, the J end lost 8 bases, and 14 bases lay between the germline ends. The CDR3 is 13 amino acids. From germline, CDR1 is KGHSH and CDR2 LQKENI. CDR3: CASSPAQGEPQHF. The CDR3, as DNA: TGTGCCAGCTCCCCAGCCCAAGGGGAGCCCCAGCATTTT.

The J gene is TRBJ1-1, the V gene TRBV7-9; D unresolved. Trimming removed 1 base from V and 1 base from J, with 13 bases in between. From germline, CDR1 is SEHNR and CDR2 FQNEAQ (reference sequence). The length of the CDR3 is 16 residues. The CDR3 nucleotides are TGTGCCAGCAGCTTAGGCCGAGGCCCCGGGAACACTGAAGCTTTCTTT. It codes for CASSLGRGPGNTEAFF.

With regard to this clone: In the same sample, other DNA sequences code for this CDR3. V usage is TRBV6-5 and J usage is TRBJ1-4; the D gene is possibly TRBD1 (5 bases). Germline V gene data show CDR1 as MNHEY and CDR2 as SVGAGI. Trimming removed 2 bases at V and 0 bases at J, with 10 bases between. The CDR3 length is 16 residues. CDR3 sequence reads: CASSYGAFSTNEKLFF. For the CDR3, the DNA is TGTGCCAGCAGTTACGGGGCTTTTTCAACTAATGAAAAACTGTTTTTT.

This clone came up once. CDR3 protein: CASSIVTGNSPLHF. The CDR3 bases are TGTGCCAGTAGTATAGTAACAGGAAATTCACCCCTCCACTTT. The J gene is TRBJ1-6, the V gene TRBV19, with D maybe TRBD1 (5 bases). This CDR3 has 14 residues. The germline V and J ends were trimmed by 1 base and 7 bases, with 8 bases remaining between them. From germline, CDR1 is LNHDA and CDR2 SQIVND (reference sequence).

This sequence joins TRBV5-1 and TRBJ2-1; D is unclear. CDR1 is SGHRS, CDR2 YFSETQ, per germline. V was clipped by 2 bases and J by 0 bases, with 6 bases between them. The CDR3 contains 14 residues. DNA of the CDR3: TGCGCCAGCAGCTTTGAGAACTCCTACAATGAGCAGTTCTTC. Protein: CASSFENSYNEQFF.

The chain couples TRBV27 to TRBJ1-6, with 9 bases matching TRBD1. Unmatched junction bases numbered 11, after V lost 7 bases and J lost 10 bases. From germline, CDR1 is MNHEY and CDR2 SMNVEV (reference sequence). The CDR3 is 15 amino acids. As DNA, the CDR3 is TGTGCCAGCAAGGTAGAGGACAGGGGTTACTCACCCCTCCACTTT. Translating it yields CASKVEDRGYSPLHF.

This rearrangement joins TRBV7-9 to TRBJ2-1, with D unresolved. This CDR3 is built from 13 residues. With 3 bases removed from V and 0 bases from J, the gap between germline ends came to 3 bases. CDR1 and CDR2 from the germline V gene are SEHNR and FQNEAQ (reference sequence). Written as DNA, the CDR3 is TGTGCCAGCAGCTTTATCTCCTACAATGAGCAGTTCTTC. It translates to CASSFISYNEQFF.

The rearrangement links TRBV30 to TRBJ2-7; D is uncertain. In germline, CDR1 is GTSNPN, CDR2 SVGIG (reference sequence). CDR3 size: 12 residues. The V gene lost 1 base and the J gene lost 9 bases, with 13 bases spanning the gap. CDR3 sequence (DNA): TGTGCCTGGAGTGGCGACCGGAGCGCGCAGTACTTC. Translation: CAWSGDRSAQYF.

The rearrangement uses TRBV7-9 and TRBJ2-1, with a weak D call TRBD1 (5 bases). Germline V gives CDR1 SEHNR, CDR2 FQNEAQ (reference sequence). This CDR3 has 15 residues. The V end lost 2 bases, the J end lost 4 bases, and 12 bases lay between the germline ends. CDR3 coding DNA: TGTGCCAGCAGCTTACTAGGTGGGGCGTACAATGAGCAGTTCTTC. Amino acid sequence: CASSLLGGAYNEQFF. Full variable domain (remainder filled in from reference TRBV7-9 and TRBJ2-1): DTGVSQNPRHKITKRGQNVTFRCDPISEHNRLYWYRQTLGQGPEFLTYFQNEAQLEKSRLLSDRFSAERPKGSFSTLEIQRTEQGDSAMYLCASSLLGGAYNEQFFGPGTRLTVL.

This clone has only one observation. J is TRBJ2-5 and V is TRBV9, with D possibly being TRBD2 (6 bases). The CDR3 is 14 amino acids. Per the germline V gene, CDR1 is SGDLS and CDR2 is YYNGEE. Trimming took 4 bases from V and 2 from J, leaving 12 bases between them. Here the CDR3 DNA reads TGTGCCAGCAGCCTGGGACTTACGCAAGAGACCCAGTACTTC. Amino acids: CASSLGLTQETQYF.

The chain employs TRBV2 and TRBJ1-1; D possibly corresponds to TRBD1 (6 bases). Germline values: CDR1 SNHLY, CDR2 FYNNEI. Trimming shortened V by 6 bases and J by 1 base, and 9 bases separated the two germline ends. The length of the CDR3 is 13 residues. The CDR3, as DNA: TGTGCCAGCAGGGACAGTTGGAACACTGAAGCTTTCTTT. Translated, it gives CASRDSWNTEAFF.

The chain combines TRBV5-1 with TRBJ2-5; 8 bases line up with TRBD1. The germline V gene has CDR1 SGHRS and CDR2 YFSETQ. V shed 3 bases, J shed 1 base, and the junction held 2 bases outside the gene matches. The CDR3 is 14 amino acids. CDR3 DNA: TGCGCCAGCAGCTGGGGACAGGCCCAAGAGACCCAGTACTTC. Translation gives CASSWGQAQETQYF.

The J gene is TRBJ1-2, the V gene TRBV23-1; 12 bases map to TRBD1. TRBV23-1 is identified as an open reading frame with a role that is uncertain. Unmatched junction bases numbered 18, after V lost 0 bases and J lost 7 bases. The CDR3 contains 20 residues. The CDR3 bases are TGCGCCAGCAGTCAATCGAGGTTGGCCAGTGGGGACAGGGGGCGCGGTGGCTACACCTTC. Translating gives CASSQSRLASGDRGRGGYTF.

The chain uses TRBV4-1 and TRBJ1-1, with D perhaps matching TRBD1 (5 bases). In germline, CDR1 is MGHRA, CDR2 YSYEKL. There are 13 residues in the CDR3. V lost 0 bases to trimming and J lost 11 bases, with 13 bases between them. The CDR3 sequence: CASSQEEGWRAFF. The CDR3 nucleotides read TGCGCCAGCAGCCAAGAGGAGGGGTGGAGGGCTTTCTTT.

The chain links TRBV19 to TRBJ2-2, with D uncertain. The V gene lost 4 bases and the J gene lost 6 bases, with 9 bases spanning the gap. There are 13 residues in the CDR3. CDR1 and CDR2 (germline): LNHDA, SQIVND (reference sequence). This CDR3 reads CASSTTEAGELFF. CDR3 in DNA: TGTGCCAGTAGTACAACTGAAGCCGGGGAGCTGTTTTTT. Together with reference TRBV19 and TRBJ2-2, the CDR3 gives the full variable domain: DGGITQSPKYLFRKEGQNVTLSCEQNLNHDAMYWYRQDPGQGLRLIYYSQIVNDFQKGDIAEGYSVSREKKESFPLTVTSAQKNPTAFYLCASSTTEAGELFFGEGSRLTVL.

V is TRBV28 and J is TRBJ1-6; TRBD1 matches at 7 bases. In germline, CDR1 is MDHEN, CDR2 SYDVKM. Trimming took 6 bases from V and 13 from J; bases not matched to a gene: 6. The CDR3 has 12 amino acids. DNA of the CDR3: TGTGCCAGCAGCCAGTCGACAGGGCCCCTCCACTTT. Its protein product is CASSQSTGPLHF.

Turning to this clone: One end of the junction fails to match germline, which may point to a read error. The genes are TRBV15 and TRBJ2-1, with D possibly matching TRBD2 (5 bases). Germline V gene lookup returns CDR1 LNHNV and CDR2 YYDKDF (reference sequence). The CDR3 runs 15 residues. The CDR3 is CATSRGDRGPNGQFF. As DNA, the CDR3 is TGTGCCACCAGCAGAGGAGACCGGGGTCCAAATGGGCAGTTCTTC. The entire variable domain, with the rest obtained from reference TRBV15 and TRBJ2-1, is as follows: DAMVIQNPRYQVTQFGKPVTLSCSQTLNHNVMYWYQQKSSQAPKLLFHYYDKDFNNEADTPDNFQSRRPNTSFCFLDIRSPGLGDTAMYLCATSRGDRGPNGQFFGPGTRLTVL.

The genes are TRBV29-1 and TRBJ1-1; 7 bases line up with TRBD1. The CDR3 covers 12 residues. Germline assignment: CDR1 SQVTM and CDR2 ANQGSEA. The J segment lost 11 bases and the V segment lost 4 bases, leaving 10 bases of the junction unmatched. In nucleotides, the CDR3 is TGCAGCGTTGCCGACAGGGAAAGTAGGGCTTTCTTT. This gives the protein CSVADRESRAFF.

This clone was found a few times. The rearrangement joins TRBV7-8 to TRBJ2-1; tentatively, D is TRBD2 (7 bases). Trimming pared 5 bases from V and 6 bases from J, leaving 20 bases between. Germline CDR1 and CDR2: SGHVS and FQNEAQ. The CDR3 has 16 residues. CDR3 sequence (DNA): TGTGCCAGCAGCCCAGGGTCGGGGGGCCTCTCCAATGAGCAGTTCTTC. Protein: CASSPGSGGLSNEQFF.

V is TRBV25-1 and J is TRBJ2-3; 8 nucleotides align to TRBD2. CDR3 length equals 14 residues. Germline V gene data show CDR1 as MGHDK and CDR2 as SYGVNS. With V trimmed by 6 bases and J by 6 bases, 8 bases remained unmatched. The CDR3 region has the DNA TGTGCCAGCAGCGAGGGGCGGGGGGTCGATACGCAGTATTTT. Translating gives CASSEGRGVDTQYF.

The CDR3 region has the DNA TGTGCCAGCAGCTTGCGAATACAGATCACAGATACGCAGTATTTT. This gives the protein CASSLRIQITDTQYF. This sequence joins TRBV5-5 and TRBJ2-3; no clear D. This CDR3 spans 15 amino acids. V gave up 1 base and J gave up 2 bases, with 11 bases separating them. CDR1 and CDR2 from the germline V gene are SGHKS and YYEKEE (reference sequence).

V and J are TRBV25-1 and TRBJ1-6; tentatively, D is TRBD1 (5 bases). Germline CDR1 is MGHDK and CDR2 is SYGVNS. The V gene lost 3 bases and the J gene lost 0 bases, with 15 bases spanning the gap. The CDR3 spans 18 residues. This CDR3 is CASSEEGDLSSYNSPLHF. The CDR3 DNA is TGTGCCAGCAGTGAGGAAGGGGATCTTAGCTCCTATAATTCACCCCTCCACTTT.

The V and J genes are TRBV13 and TRBJ1-6; no reliable D call. The V and J ends lost 5 bases and 7 bases respectively, with 6 bases between them. CDR1 and CDR2 from the germline V gene are PRHDT and FYEKMQ (reference sequence). The CDR3 covers 12 residues. CDR3: CASSPQNSPLHF. The DNA for the CDR3 is TGTGCCAGCAGCCCACAGAATTCACCCCTCCACTTT.

The chain carries TRBV28 and TRBJ2-7, with a weak D call TRBD1 (5 bases). Germline V gene sequence: CDR1 MDHEN, CDR2 SYDVKM. V was cut by 6 bases and J by 3 bases, with 12 bases left in between. CDR3 size: 13 residues. The CDR3 loop is CASRIDSHYEQYF. The CDR3, as DNA: TGTGCCAGCAGAATCGACAGCCACTACGAGCAGTACTTC.